This T cell receptor (beta chain) was recorded in a study of vaccination and CD4 T cells after COVID-19. Findings and caveats of the study: Spike mono-reactivity was found in 304 of the 307 vaccine-specific clones identified in convalescent patients.

This CDR3 region has 20 residues. About this clonotype: Its antigen remains unknown.

Sequencing of cultured CD4+ T cell DNA used the Oncomine TCR Beta short-read assay. MiXCR, applied by TCRdb to the PCR reads, yields one record per CDR3 protein. The top ten clones hold about 24% of a sample with nearly 15,000 distinct CDR3 sequences, roughly 28% of them seen once. The treatment: approximately 10-day PBMC culture with coronavirus spike peptide pools or control peptides (ViraFEST assay). TCRs were sequenced by ViraFEST after antigen-specific T cells had been expanded with peptide pools. Convalescent patients tested SARS-CoV-2 PCR positive from March to December 2020, before Alpha, Beta and Delta emerged.

This clonotype was obtained from a human donor with COVID-19. The specimen was cultured CD4+ T cells from blood. The genes are TRBV21-1 and TRBJ2-5; the listed D gene, TRBD2, was not tested against the DNA. TRBV21-1 is a listed pseudogene. The CDR3 here is CASSRNRERQAGGLGETQYF. In nucleotides, the CDR3 is TGTGCCAGCAGCCGAAACCGGGAGAGGCAAGCGGGGGGGCTTGGGGAGACCCAGTACTTC.